The 23 T cell receptor beta chains in this list originate from one sample, sequenced in a study of T cell responses to AZD1222 COVID-19 vaccine. The assay was immunoSEQ multiplex PCR, and TCRdb's table has in-frame clones only and misses some. This table holds approximately 190,000 clones, around 94% found once. Specimen: peripheral blood, collected on day 0 of AZD1222 vaccination. The receptor source for this set is an adult in good health.

V and J are TRBV7-2 and TRBJ2-7; the match to TRBD1 covers 7 bases. The CDR3 spans 14 residues. V was pared by 4 bases and J by 1 base, with 4 bases of the junction left unmatched. Germline lookup yields CDR1 SGHTA and CDR2 FQGNSA. Here the CDR3 reads CASSSDRFSYEQYF. The CDR3 DNA reads TGTGCCAGCAGCTCGGACAGGTTTTCCTACGAGCAGTACTTC. Drawing the rest from reference TRBV7-2 and TRBJ2-7, the complete variable domain is GAGVSQSPSNKVTEKGKDVELRCDPISGHTALYWYRQSLGQGLEFLIYFQGNSAPDKSGLPSDRFSAERTGGSVSTLTIQRTQQEDSAVYLCASSSDRFSYEQYFGPGTRLTVT.

This chain connects TRBV7-8 to TRBJ1-4; TRBD1 matches 8 bases. Germline CDR1 reads SGHVS; CDR2 reads FQNEAQ. With 5 bases clipped from V and 4 bases from J, the junction kept 6 bases outside the gene matches. The CDR3 runs to 15 residues. The CDR3 sequence: CASSRPGQGNEKLFF. DNA of the CDR3: TGTGCCAGCAGCAGGCCCGGACAGGGTAATGAAAAACTGTTTTTT.

The chain joins TRBV27 to TRBJ2-1; 15 bases agree with TRBD2. The germline V gene has CDR1 MNHEY and CDR2 SMNVEV (reference sequence). The CDR3 has 20 residues. Trimming at V came to 7 bases and at J to 3 bases, leaving 16 bases not matched to a gene. In DNA form, the CDR3 reads TGTGCCAGCACCCAACCGGGAACCCGGGGACTAGCGGGGGGCTACAATGAGCAGTTCTTC. This gives the protein CASTQPGTRGLAGGYNEQFF.

The chain couples TRBV7-6 to TRBJ1-6; a weak D match, TRBD1 (6 bases). This CDR3 region has 15 residues. The V gene's germline CDR1 is SGHVS and CDR2 FNYEAQ. V was clipped by 3 bases and J by 9 bases, with 15 bases between them. Written as DNA, the CDR3 is TGTGCCAGCAGCTTGAACAGGGAAGGGAGTTCACCCCTCCACTTT. It yields the protein CASSLNREGSSPLHF.

The genes are TRBV3-1 (or the pseudogene TRBV3-2) and TRBJ1-6; the D is unclear. The germline gives CDR1 LGHDT, CDR2 YNNKEL (reference sequence). The CDR3 loop spans 17 amino acids. V was shortened by 0 bases and J by 6 bases, with 15 bases between the two germline ends. CDR3 DNA sequence: TGTGCCAGCAGCCAAGAGGTTGGCACTAGCCTTAATTCACCCCTCCACTTT. It codes for CASSQEVGTSLNSPLHF.

The chain links TRBV7-2 to TRBJ2-3; 8 bases fit TRBD2. The V gene end was trimmed by 1 base and the J gene end by 2 bases; junction bases not matched to a gene: 5. The CDR3 is 16 amino acids. Germline CDR1 SGHTA, CDR2 FQGNSA. The CDR3, as DNA: TGTGCCAGCAGCTTAGAGGTAGCGGGGACCACAGATACGCAGTATTTT. Translation gives CASSLEVAGTTDTQYF.

The genes are TRBV6-1 and TRBJ1-2; tentative D call: TRBD1 (5 bases). Germline CDR1 MNHNS, CDR2 SASEGT. The ends were cut back, 3 bases at V and 2 bases at J, with 10 bases in the middle. The CDR3 has 14 amino acids. The CDR3 protein is CASSEGGANYGYTF. The CDR3 region has the DNA TGTGCCAGCAGTGAGGGTGGGGCAAACTATGGCTACACCTTC.

This clone was observed once. This sequence joins TRBV7-2 and TRBJ1-4; the match to TRBD1 covers 7 bases. Germline loops: CDR1 SGHTA, CDR2 FQGNSA. The V gene end was trimmed by 5 bases and the J gene end by 7 bases; junction bases not matched to a gene: 7. The CDR3 contains 14 residues. The CDR3 nucleotides are TGTGCCAGCAGCCGCGGTCAGGGGGGTGAAAAACTGTTTTTT. Translated: CASSRGQGGEKLFF.

V gene TRBV28 combines with J gene TRBJ1-1; D call uncertain. Per germline, CDR1 MDHEN and CDR2 SYDVKM. Trimming left V 3 bases short and J 1 base short, with 9 bases between. The CDR3 covers 14 residues. The CDR3 coding sequence is TGTGCCAGCAGTTTGCTGGGCGGGAACACTGAAGCTTTCTTT. Amino acids: CASSLLGGNTEAFF.

The genes are TRBV5-4 and TRBJ2-1; possible D gene TRBD2, 6 bases. This CDR3 spans 13 amino acids. V lost 5 bases to trimming and J lost 9 bases, with 15 bases between them. Germline-derived CDR1 and CDR2 are SGHNT and YYREEE (reference sequence). CDR3 DNA sequence: TGTGCCAGCAGTCCCCCCGGGCGGGGTGAGCAGTTCTTC. It is translated as CASSPPGRGEQFF.

The chain uses TRBV10-3 and TRBJ2-1; a weak D match, TRBD1 (5 bases). The V end lost 4 bases, the J end lost 6 bases, and 13 bases lay between the germline ends. The CDR3 runs to 14 residues. Germline CDR1 is ENHRY and CDR2 is SYGVKD. The CDR3: CAISADSRGNEQFF. CDR3 in DNA: TGTGCCATCAGTGCCGACAGCCGTGGCAATGAGCAGTTCTTC.

This clone was recorded only once. V usage is TRBV5-1 and J usage is TRBJ1-1, with a weak D call TRBD1 (5 bases). CDR3 length: 14 amino acids. V lost 2 bases, J lost 1 base, and 9 bases lay in between. The germline V gene encodes CDR1 SGHRS and CDR2 YFSETQ. The CDR3 reads CASSLGVTNTEAFF. The CDR3 region has the DNA TGCGCCAGCAGCTTAGGGGTGACGAACACTGAAGCTTTCTTT.

This sequence joins TRBV7-2 and TRBJ2-1; TRBD2 matches 9 bases. CDR3 length equals 13 residues. The germline V gene has CDR1 SGHTA and CDR2 FQGNSA. V lost 3 bases to trimming and J lost 8 bases; unmatched junction nucleotides: 2. In nucleotides, the CDR3 is TGTGCCAGCAGCTTTACTAGCGGGTATGAGCAGTTCTTC. Encoded protein: CASSFTSGYEQFF.

Here the CDR3 reads CATSEPQGLVLYNEQFF. In DNA, the CDR3 is TGTGCCACCAGTGAACCTCAGGGTTTGGTCCTCTACAATGAGCAGTTCTTC. The V gene is TRBV24-1, the J gene TRBJ2-1; D possibly corresponds to TRBD1 (5 bases). V gave up 4 bases and J gave up 3 bases, with 18 bases separating them. The germline gives CDR1 KGHDR, CDR2 SFDVKD. This CDR3 has 17 residues.

The chain couples TRBV5-1 to TRBJ2-6, with D unresolved. V gave up 0 bases and J gave up 4 bases, with 8 bases separating them. The CDR3 covers 15 residues. The germline V gene has CDR1 SGHRS and CDR2 YFSETQ. CDR3 region: CASSLDVSGANVLTF. DNA of the CDR3: TGCGCCAGCAGCTTGGACGTCTCCGGGGCCAACGTCCTGACTTTC.

The chain joins TRBV6-5 to TRBJ2-7, with TRBD1 as a possible D gene (6 bases). Germline CDR1 MNHEY, CDR2 SVGAGI. Deletions cut 7 bases from V and 0 bases from J, with 10 bases between. The CDR3 consists of 13 residues. The CDR3 nucleotides read TGTGCCAGCATCAGGGGAAGCTCCTACGAGCAGTACTTC. This gives the protein CASIRGSSYEQYF.

The V and J genes are TRBV1 and TRBJ2-2; the table's TRBD2 call for D was not verified on the DNA. TRBV1 counts as a pseudogene. CDR3 length: 15 residues. CDR3 protein: CTSRSEGLNTGELFF. CDR3 DNA: TGCACCAGCAGAAGTGAGGGACTAAACACCGGGGAGCTGTTTTTT.

The CDR3 protein is CASSPTSGNQPQHF. The CDR3 DNA reads as TGTGCCAGCTCACCTACATCGGGGAATCAGCCCCAGCATTTT. J is TRBJ1-5 and V is TRBV18, with no clear D. V was cut by 3 bases and J by 4 bases, with 10 bases left in between. CDR1 and CDR2 (germline): KGHSH, LQKENI. This CDR3 is built from 14 residues.

This chain connects TRBV29-1 to TRBJ1-2; 8 positions agree with TRBD1. Germline V gives CDR1 SQVTM, CDR2 ANQGSEA. V dropped 3 bases and J dropped 8; count of bases not matched to a gene: 8. This CDR3 contains 13 residues. The CDR3 sequence is CSVDAGTGGGYTF. The CDR3 DNA sequence: TGCAGCGTTGACGCCGGGACAGGAGGGGGCTACACCTTC. The variable domain in full, with the rest retrieved from reference TRBV29-1 and TRBJ1-2, is SAVISQKPSRDICQRGTSLTIQCQVDSQVTMMFWYRQQPGQSLTLIATANQGSEATYESGFVIDKFPISRPNLTFSTLTVSNMSPEDSSIYLCSVDAGTGGGYTFGSGTRLTVV.

The rearrangement joins TRBV7-3 to TRBJ1-5, with unresolved D. The V gene's germline CDR1 is SGHTA and CDR2 FQGTGA. With 2 bases removed from V and 6 bases from J, the gap between germline ends came to 8 bases. The CDR3 spans 13 residues. Here the CDR3 reads CASSLDMIQPQHF. As DNA, the CDR3 is TGTGCCAGCAGCTTAGATATGATTCAGCCCCAGCATTTT.

The rearrangement uses TRBV28 and TRBJ2-1; tentatively, D is TRBD2 (7 bases). Germline V gene sequence: CDR1 MDHEN, CDR2 SYDVKM. This CDR3 has 16 residues. Trimming removed 2 bases at V and 7 bases at J, with 18 bases between. For the CDR3, the DNA is TGTGCCAGCAGTTTACGGCGGGGGCCGATTGGGAATGAGCAGTTCTTC. It translates to CASSLRRGPIGNEQFF.

The rearrangement links TRBV5-8 to TRBJ2-5; D remains unclear. In germline, CDR1 is SGHTS, CDR2 YDEGEE. The CDR3 runs to 16 residues. The V end lost 0 bases, the J end lost 1 base, and 13 bases lay between the germline ends. CDR3 nucleotides: TGTGCCAGCAGCTTGGACTCTCGACACTCCCAAGAGACCCAGTACTTC. Translating it yields CASSLDSRHSQETQYF.

In this sample, this clone is medium-sized. J is TRBJ2-7 and V is TRBV11-1; TRBD1 matches 9 bases. The CDR3 is 14 amino acids. Germline CDR1 SGHAT, CDR2 FQDESV (reference sequence). V was pared by 6 bases and J by 5 bases, with 8 bases of the junction left unmatched. The CDR3 DNA follows: TGTGCCAGCAGTCCGGGACAGGGTAGCCACGAGCAGTACTTC. This codes for CASSPGQGSHEQYF.